This entry lists 11 T cell receptor beta chains sequenced from one sample in a study of Tregs in tolerant kidney transplant recipients. Assay used: immunoSEQ multiplex PCR; TCRdb lists only in-frame clones, some missing. The sample holds tens of thousands of clones; roughly nine tenths are singletons and the top ten take nearly 0.4%. The specimen comprised CD4+ T cells from blood, sampled before the transplant. All receptors derive from a human donor who received a combined kidney and bone marrow transplant.

The rearrangement joins TRBV9 to TRBJ2-7; D might be TRBD2 (5 bases). Germline-derived CDR1 and CDR2 are SGDLS and YYNGEE. The germline V and J ends were trimmed by 3 bases and 0 bases, with 19 bases remaining between them. The CDR3 runs to 17 residues. The CDR3 nucleotides are TGTGCCAGCAGCGACCGGCCCTCGGAGGCCAACTCCTACGAGCAGTACTTC. It is translated as CASSDRPSEANSYEQYF. The whole variable domain, remainder taken from reference TRBV9 and TRBJ2-7, is DSGVTQTPKHLITATGQRVTLRCSPRSGDLSVYWYQQSLDQGLQFLIQYYNGEERAKGNILERFSAQQFPDLHSELNLSSLELGDSALYFCASSDRPSEANSYEQYFGPGTRLTVT.

CDR3 nucleotides: TGTGCCACCCGGGGGACGGCTACTAATGAAAAACTGTTTTTT. Translating gives CATRGTATNEKLFF. J is TRBJ1-4 and V is TRBV2; D is possibly TRBD1 (5 bases). CDR1 and CDR2 (germline): SNHLY, FYNNEI. V was shortened by 10 bases and J by 2 bases, with 14 bases between the two germline ends. The CDR3 spans 14 residues.

The chain carries TRBV9 and TRBJ2-3, with 12 bases matching TRBD2. In germline, CDR1 is SGDLS, CDR2 YYNGEE. The trim removed 3 bases at V and 1 base at J, leaving 3 bases unmatched. This CDR3 comprises 16 residues. CDR3 loop: CASSETSGSGTDTQYF. The DNA of the CDR3 is TGTGCCAGCAGCGAGACTAGCGGGAGTGGCACAGATACGCAGTATTTT.

The rearrangement joins TRBV18 to TRBJ2-1, with TRBD2 identical over 8 bases. CDR3 length equals 17 residues. Germline CDR1 is KGHSH and CDR2 is LQKENI. V shed 2 bases and J 6 bases; nucleotides not matched to a gene: 12. The chain's CDR3 is CASSPVGREGPFNEQFF. CDR3 nucleotide sequence: TGTGCCAGCTCACCAGTCGGGAGGGAGGGCCCTTTCAATGAGCAGTTCTTC.

The chain employs TRBV5-4 and TRBJ2-7, with 7 nucleotides matching TRBD1. The CDR3 covers 14 residues. The germline gives CDR1 SGHNT, CDR2 YYREEE (reference sequence). Trimming cost V 3 bases and J 2 bases; bases outside gene matches: 5. CDR3 loop: CASSSGTVTYEQYF. CDR3 DNA sequence: TGTGCCAGCAGCTCCGGGACAGTTACCTACGAGCAGTACTTC.

This clone came up once. This rearrangement joins TRBV20-1 to TRBJ1-2; D possibly corresponds to TRBD1 (5 bases). The V gene's germline CDR1 is DFQATT and CDR2 SNEGSKA (reference sequence). This CDR3 comprises 11 residues. V lost 8 bases to trimming and J lost 1 base, with 8 bases between them. The DNA of the CDR3 is TGCAGTCGACAGATTAACTATGGCTACACCTTC. It yields the protein CSRQINYGYTF.

The chain carries TRBV5-1 and TRBJ2-7; TRBD1 might be the D (6 bases). Trimming cost V 5 bases and J 2 bases, with 11 bases left between them. The CDR3 sequence is 13 residues long. CDR1 is SGHRS, CDR2 YFSETQ, per germline. The CDR3 coding sequence is TGCGCCAGCAGGTGGGCAGGGGCCTACGAGCAGTACTTC. Its protein product is CASRWAGAYEQYF.

To note about this clone: This sample also contains other DNA sequences that code for the same CDR3. J is TRBJ2-7 and V is TRBV7-2; D is uncertain. Germline V lookup: CDR1 SGHTA, CDR2 FQGNSA. CDR3 length: 12 residues. V was clipped by 0 bases and J by 7 bases, with 7 bases between them. The chain's CDR3 is CASSLARREQYF. For the CDR3, the DNA is TGTGCCAGCAGCTTAGCGAGGCGGGAGCAGTACTTC.

V gene TRBV28 combines with J gene TRBJ2-3; D possibly corresponds to TRBD2 (6 bases). The germline CDR1 and CDR2 sequences are MDHEN and SYDVKM. Trimming took off 4 bases at V and 1 base at J, with 6 bases between the two ends. The CDR3 totals 13 residues. The CDR3 region is CASSSGGTDTQYF. For the CDR3, the DNA is TGTGCCAGCAGTTCGGGGGGCACAGATACGCAGTATTTT.

This rearrangement joins TRBV6-1 to TRBJ2-6; 9 nucleotides match TRBD1. The CDR3 runs 17 residues. V gave up 4 bases and J gave up 0 bases; unmatched junction bases: 4. The V gene's germline CDR1 is MNHNS and CDR2 SASEGT. The chain's CDR3 is CASSAGQGNSGANVLTF. The CDR3 DNA reads as TGTGCCAGCAGTGCCGGACAGGGGAACTCTGGGGCCAACGTCCTGACTTTC.

This clone has only one observation. The chain has TRBV7-3 and TRBJ1-1; 7 bases match TRBD1. There are 13 residues in the CDR3. Germline V gives CDR1 SGHTA, CDR2 FQGTGA. J was trimmed by 4 bases and V by 4 bases; bases with no gene match: 3. The CDR3 here is CASSSGQSTEAFF. In DNA form, the CDR3 reads TGTGCCAGCAGCTCGGGACAGTCCACTGAAGCTTTCTTT.